The source of this T cell receptor (beta chain) is a study of human T cells and chemical hapten exposure. Study-level information: Mostly female patients had alopecia areata, totalis or universalis.

Trimming left V 0 bases short and J 0 bases short, with 12 bases between. CDR3 length: 18 amino acids. Germline CDR1 and CDR2: SGHTA and FQGNSA. As to time point: patch test 1, 2 weeks after DPC sensitization. As to treatment: therapeutic diphenylcyclopropenone sensitization with weekly scalp DPC. MiXCR, applied by TCRdb to the RACE reads, yields one record per CDR3 protein. The sample holds about 120,000 distinct CDR3 sequences, roughly 13% seen once. The gene calls are TRBV7-2 and TRBJ2-6; a possible D gene is TRBD2 (6 bases). The sequence came from a man aged 18 to 30 with alopecia areata. Some clones in this sample may be carry-over from other donors' samples. The specimen was whole blood, collected in connection with sensitization to the hapten diphenylcyclopropenone (DPC). The DNA for the CDR3 is TGTGCCAGCAGCTTAGCTTGGGCGGGGCGCTCTGGGGCCAACGTCCTGACTTTC. This translates into CASSLAWAGRSGANVLTF.